A single T cell receptor (beta chain) is shown here with its context. These data belong to a study of OX40 agonist ivuxolimab in advanced cancers. Clones were read by immunoSEQ multiplex PCR, and TCRdb kept only the in-frame ones, dropping some. The data show 60,000 to 75,000 clones, around nine tenths seen once. Germline V gives CDR1 DFQATT, CDR2 SNEGSKA (reference sequence). The CDR3 extends over 9 amino acids. The starting material was CD4+ or CD8+ T cells sorted from blood, obtained in a trial of the OX40 agonist ivuxolimab. This receptor was taken from an adult with an advanced solid tumor such as melanoma, head and neck, liver or kidney cancer. The rearrangement joins TRBV20-1 to TRBJ1-2; a possible D gene is TRBD1 (5 bases). Here the CDR3 reads CSRDRGYTF. The CDR3, as DNA: TGCAGCAGGGATCGGGGCTACACCTTC.